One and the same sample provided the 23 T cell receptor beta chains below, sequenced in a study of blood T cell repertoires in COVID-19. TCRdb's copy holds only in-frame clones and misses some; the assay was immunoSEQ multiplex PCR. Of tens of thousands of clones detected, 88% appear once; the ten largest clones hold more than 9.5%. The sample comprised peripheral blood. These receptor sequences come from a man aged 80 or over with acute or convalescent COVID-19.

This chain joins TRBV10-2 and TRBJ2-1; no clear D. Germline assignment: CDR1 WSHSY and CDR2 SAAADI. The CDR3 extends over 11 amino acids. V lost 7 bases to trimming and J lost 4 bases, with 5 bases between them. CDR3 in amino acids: CASKAYNEQFF. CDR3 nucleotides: TGCGCCAGCAAAGCTTACAATGAGCAGTTCTTC.

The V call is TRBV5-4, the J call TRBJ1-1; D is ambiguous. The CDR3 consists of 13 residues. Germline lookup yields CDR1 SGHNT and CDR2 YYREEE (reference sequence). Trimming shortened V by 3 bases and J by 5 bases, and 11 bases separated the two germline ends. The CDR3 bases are TGTGCCAGCAGCTCCGGACGGGAGACTGAAGCTTTCTTT. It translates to CASSSGRETEAFF. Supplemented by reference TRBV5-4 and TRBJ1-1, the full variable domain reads ETGVTQSPTHLIKTRGQQVTLRCSSQSGHNTVSWYQQALGQGPQFIFQYYREEENGRGNFPPRFSGLQFPNYSSELNVNALELDDSALYLCASSSGRETEAFFGQGTRLTVV.

The CDR3 spells CASSLGQGAGELFF. CDR3 nucleotides: TGTGCCAGCAGCCTCGGACAGGGGGCCGGGGAGCTGTTTTTT. The V and J genes are TRBV2 and TRBJ2-2, with 10 bases matching TRBD1. J was trimmed by 6 bases and V by 6 bases; bases with no gene match: 4. This CDR3 is built from 14 residues. Germline lookup yields CDR1 SNHLY and CDR2 FYNNEI.

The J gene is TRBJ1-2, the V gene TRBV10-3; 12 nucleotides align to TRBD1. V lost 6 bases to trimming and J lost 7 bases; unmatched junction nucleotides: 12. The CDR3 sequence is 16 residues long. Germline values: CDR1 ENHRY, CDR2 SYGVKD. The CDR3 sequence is CAIRAGQGAGRLGYTF. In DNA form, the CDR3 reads TGTGCCATCAGAGCGGGACAGGGGGCCGGTCGTCTTGGCTACACCTTC.

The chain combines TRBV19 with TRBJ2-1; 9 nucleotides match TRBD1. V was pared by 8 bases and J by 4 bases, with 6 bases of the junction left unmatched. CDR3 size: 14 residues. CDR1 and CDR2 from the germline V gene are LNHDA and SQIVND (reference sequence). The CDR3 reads CASAGTGWYNEQFF. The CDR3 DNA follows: TGTGCCAGTGCCGGGACAGGGTGGTACAATGAGCAGTTCTTC.

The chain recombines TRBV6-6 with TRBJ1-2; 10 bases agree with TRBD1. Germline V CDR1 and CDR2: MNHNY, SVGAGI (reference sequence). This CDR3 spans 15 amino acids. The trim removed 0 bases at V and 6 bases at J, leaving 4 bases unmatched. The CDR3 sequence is CASSYSRDRGDGYTF. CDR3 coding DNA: TGTGCCAGCAGTTACTCGCGGGACAGGGGCGATGGCTACACCTTC.

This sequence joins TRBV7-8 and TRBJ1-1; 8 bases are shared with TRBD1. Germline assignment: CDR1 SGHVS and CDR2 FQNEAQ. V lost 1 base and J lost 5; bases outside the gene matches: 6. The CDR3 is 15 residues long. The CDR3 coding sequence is TGTGCCAGCAGCTTAGAAGGACAGGGTTATACTGAAGCTTTCTTT. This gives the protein CASSLEGQGYTEAFF.

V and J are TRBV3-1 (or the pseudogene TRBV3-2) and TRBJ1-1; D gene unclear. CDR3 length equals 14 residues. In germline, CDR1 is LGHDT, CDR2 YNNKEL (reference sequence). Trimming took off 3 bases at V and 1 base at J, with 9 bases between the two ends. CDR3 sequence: CASSQLEGNTEAFF. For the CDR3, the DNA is TGTGCCAGCAGCCAGTTGGAGGGGAACACTGAAGCTTTCTTT.

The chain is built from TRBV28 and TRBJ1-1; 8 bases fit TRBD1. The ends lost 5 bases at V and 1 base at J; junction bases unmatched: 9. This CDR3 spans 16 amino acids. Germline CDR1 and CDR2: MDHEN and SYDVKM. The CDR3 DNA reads TGTGCCAGCAGTCCCCGGACAGGGAGCGGGAACACTGAAGCTTTCTTT. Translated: CASSPRTGSGNTEAFF.

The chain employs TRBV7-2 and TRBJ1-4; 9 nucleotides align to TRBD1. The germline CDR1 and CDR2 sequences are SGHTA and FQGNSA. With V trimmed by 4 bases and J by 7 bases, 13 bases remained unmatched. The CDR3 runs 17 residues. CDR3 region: CASSSSPRGQGGEKLFF. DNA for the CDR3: TGTGCCAGCAGCTCTTCACCAAGGGGACAGGGAGGTGAAAAACTGTTTTTT. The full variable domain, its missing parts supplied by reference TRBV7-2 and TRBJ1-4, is GAGVSQSPSNKVTEKGKDVELRCDPISGHTALYWYRQSLGQGLEFLIYFQGNSAPDKSGLPSDRFSAERTGGSVSTLTIQRTQQEDSAVYLCASSSSPRGQGGEKLFFGSGTQLSVL.

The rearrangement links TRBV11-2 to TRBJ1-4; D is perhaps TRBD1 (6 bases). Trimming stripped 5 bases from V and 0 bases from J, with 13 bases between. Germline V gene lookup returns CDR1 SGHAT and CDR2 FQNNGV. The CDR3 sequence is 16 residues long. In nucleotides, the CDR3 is TGTGCCAGCAGCACTCGGGACACTGCAACTAATGAAAAACTGTTTTTT. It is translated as CASSTRDTATNEKLFF.

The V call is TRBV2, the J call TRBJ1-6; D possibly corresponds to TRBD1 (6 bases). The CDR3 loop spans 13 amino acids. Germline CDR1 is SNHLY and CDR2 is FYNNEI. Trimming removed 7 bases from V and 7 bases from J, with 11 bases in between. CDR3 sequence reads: CASTGVENSPLHF. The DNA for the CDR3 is TGTGCCAGCACAGGGGTGGAGAATTCACCCCTCCACTTT.

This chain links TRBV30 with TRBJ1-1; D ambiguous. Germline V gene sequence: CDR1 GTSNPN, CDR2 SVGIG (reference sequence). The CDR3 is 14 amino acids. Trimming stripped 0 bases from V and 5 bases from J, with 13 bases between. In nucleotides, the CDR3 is TGTGCCTGGAGTGTACGGGGAGGAGGAACTGAAGCTTTCTTT. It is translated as CAWSVRGGGTEAFF.

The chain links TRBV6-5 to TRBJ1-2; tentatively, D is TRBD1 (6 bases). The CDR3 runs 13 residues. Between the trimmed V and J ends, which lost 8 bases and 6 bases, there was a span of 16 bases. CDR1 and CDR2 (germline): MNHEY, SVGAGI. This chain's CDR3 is CASQTTGWHGYTF. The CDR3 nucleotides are TGTGCCAGCCAAACGACAGGTTGGCATGGCTACACCTTC.

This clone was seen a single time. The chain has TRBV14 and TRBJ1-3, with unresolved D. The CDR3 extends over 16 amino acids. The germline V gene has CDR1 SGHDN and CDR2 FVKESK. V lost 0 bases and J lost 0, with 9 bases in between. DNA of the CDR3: TGTGCCAGCAGCCAAGATTATGGGCGCTCTGGAAACACCATATATTTT. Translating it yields CASSQDYGRSGNTIYF.

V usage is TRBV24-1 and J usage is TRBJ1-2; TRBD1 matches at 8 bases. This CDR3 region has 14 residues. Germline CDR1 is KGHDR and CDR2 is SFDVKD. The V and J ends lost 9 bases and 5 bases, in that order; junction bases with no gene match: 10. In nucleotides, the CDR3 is TGTGCCACCTCAGGGGCGGACAGGGTATATGGCTACACCTTC. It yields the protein CATSGADRVYGYTF.

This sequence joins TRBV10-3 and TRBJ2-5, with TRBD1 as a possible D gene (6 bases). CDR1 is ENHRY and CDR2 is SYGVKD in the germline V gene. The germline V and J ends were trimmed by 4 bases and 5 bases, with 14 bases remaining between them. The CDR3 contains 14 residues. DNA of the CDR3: TGTGCCATCAGTGCCCCCGGTAGGGGGGAGACCCAGTACTTC. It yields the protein CAISAPGRGETQYF.

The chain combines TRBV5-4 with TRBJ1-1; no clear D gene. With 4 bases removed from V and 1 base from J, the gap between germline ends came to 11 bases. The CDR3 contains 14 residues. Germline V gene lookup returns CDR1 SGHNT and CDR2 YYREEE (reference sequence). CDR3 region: CASSLRGGNTEAFF. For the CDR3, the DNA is TGTGCCAGCAGCCTTCGAGGTGGGAACACTGAAGCTTTCTTT.

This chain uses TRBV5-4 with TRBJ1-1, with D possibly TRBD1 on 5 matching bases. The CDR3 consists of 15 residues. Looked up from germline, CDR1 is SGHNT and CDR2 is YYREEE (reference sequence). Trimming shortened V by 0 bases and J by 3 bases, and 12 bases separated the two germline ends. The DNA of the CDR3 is TGTGCCAGCAGCTTGGGGGGCACTGGGGACACTGAAGCTTTCTTT. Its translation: CASSLGGTGDTEAFF.

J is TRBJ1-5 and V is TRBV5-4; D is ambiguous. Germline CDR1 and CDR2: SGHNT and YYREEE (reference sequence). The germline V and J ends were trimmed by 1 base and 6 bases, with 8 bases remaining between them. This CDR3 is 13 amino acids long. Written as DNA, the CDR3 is TGTGCCAGCAGCTTGATACCAGGTCAGCCCCAGCATTTT. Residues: CASSLIPGQPQHF.

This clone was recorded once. CDR3 amino acids: CASLKPEAGGSEKLFF. CDR3 sequence (DNA): TGTGCCAGCTTAAAACCGGAGGCAGGGGGCTCTGAAAAACTGTTTTTT. The chain links TRBV18 to TRBJ1-4; TRBD1 matches at 8 bases. The CDR3 extends over 16 amino acids. V dropped 7 bases and J dropped 7; count of bases not matched to a gene: 14. Per the germline V gene, CDR1 is KGHSH and CDR2 is LQKENI.

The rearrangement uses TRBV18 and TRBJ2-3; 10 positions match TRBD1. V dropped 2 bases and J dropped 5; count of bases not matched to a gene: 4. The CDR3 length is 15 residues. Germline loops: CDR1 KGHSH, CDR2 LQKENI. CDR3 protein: CASSPTTGGQDTQYF. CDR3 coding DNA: TGTGCCAGCTCACCAACGACAGGGGGCCAAGATACGCAGTATTTT.

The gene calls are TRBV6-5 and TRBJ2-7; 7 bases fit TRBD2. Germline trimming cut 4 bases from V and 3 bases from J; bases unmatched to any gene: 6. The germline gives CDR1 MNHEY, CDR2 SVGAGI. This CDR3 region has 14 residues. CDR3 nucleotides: TGTGCCAGCAGTTCCCTTGGACTAGACTACGAGCAGTACTTC. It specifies CASSSLGLDYEQYF.